This T cell receptor (beta chain) was captured in a study of T cell responses to AZD1222 COVID-19 vaccine. Whole-study findings and limits: No day 14 peak samples; only post-peak repertoires were characterized.

The method was immunoSEQ multiplex PCR; TCRdb's version includes in-frame clones alone and lacks a portion of them. The profile shows over 90,000 clones, more than 75% of them singletons. Points on this clone: What it binds is not known.

The length of the CDR3 is 11 residues. V was trimmed by 5 bases and J by 4 bases, leaving 5 bases between them. The specimen was peripheral blood, collected 28 days after the second AZD1222 dose. This receptor was obtained from an adult who received the AZD1222 COVID-19 vaccine. The J gene is TRBJ1-1, the V gene TRBV12-3 or TRBV12-4; no firm D call. The DNA for the CDR3 is TGTGCCAGCAGTCCTGCCACTGAAGCTTTCTTT. Its translation: CASSPATEAFF.